A selection of T cell receptor beta chains follows, all from one sample in a study of OX40 agonist ivuxolimab in advanced cancers. Profiled with immunoSEQ multiplex PCR; TCRdb holds only in-frame clones, not every one. The sample lists tens of thousands of clones, approximately 78% occurring once. Sequencing used CD4+ or CD8+ T cells sorted from blood, obtained in a trial of the OX40 agonist ivuxolimab. Receptors were obtained from an adult with an advanced solid tumor such as melanoma, head and neck, liver or kidney cancer. CDR3s include the opening cysteine and the closing phenylalanine or tryptophan. Fields, in order: clone size, J gene, V gene, D gene, CDR3 protein, CDR3 DNA. The D gene is left open where the match is weak. Not every row has a clone size; where given, it reads once, few, many or a size class.

size: NA
J: TRBJ2-5
V: TRBV4-1
D: TRBD2
CDR3: CASSQGRGEEETQYF
DNA: TGCGCCAGCAGCCAAGGGCGGGGGGAAGAAGAGACCCAGTACTTC

size: NA
J: TRBJ1-4
V: TRBV6-1
D: NA
CDR3: CASRPITGSSKKLFF
DNA: TGTGCCAGCAGACCCATAACCGGGTCCTCGAAAAAACTGTTTTTT

size: NA
J: TRBJ1-1
V: TRBV10-3
D: TRBD1
CDR3: CAIRGGQLNTEAFF
DNA: TGTGCCATCAGGGGGGGACAGTTGAACACTGAAGCTTTCTTT

size: NA
J: TRBJ2-5
V: TRBV6-1
D: TRBD1
CDR3: CASSELYRGNRETQYF
DNA: TGTGCCAGCAGTGAACTCTACAGGGGAAATCGGGAGACCCAGTACTTC

size: NA
J: TRBJ1-1
V: TRBV2
D: TRBD1
CDR3: CAGATGGKDTEAFF
DNA: TGTGCCGGTGCGACAGGGGGCAAGGACACTGAAGCTTTCTTT

size: once
J: TRBJ1-1
V: TRBV29-1
D: NA
CDR3: CSVLSRRLNTEAFF
DNA: TGCAGCGTCTTGTCTCGCAGGCTGAACACTGAAGCTTTCTTT

size: NA
J: TRBJ1-2
V: TRBV29-1
D: NA
CDR3: CSVEDHIRAYGYTF
DNA: TGCAGCGTTGAAGATCACATAAGGGCCTATGGCTACACCTTC

size: NA
J: TRBJ2-3
V: TRBV4-1
D: NA
CDR3: CASSQTWRRNTDTQYF
DNA: TGCGCCAGCAGCCAAACCTGGCGGAGGAACACAGATACGCAGTATTTT

size: NA
J: TRBJ2-3
V: TRBV9
D: TRBD2
CDR3: CASSAGLAGAMDTQYF
DNA: TGTGCCAGCAGCGCTGGACTAGCGGGAGCGATGGATACGCAGTATTTT

size: NA
J: TRBJ2-2
V: TRBV7-2
D: TRBD2
CDR3: CASSRLAGGSGELFF
DNA: TGTGCCAGCAGCCGACTAGCGGGAGGGTCCGGGGAGCTGTTTTTT

size: once
J: TRBJ2-6
V: TRBV28
D: TRBD1
CDR3: CASRLRQGSPTSDSGANVLTF
DNA: TGTGCCAGCAGACTTCGACAGGGGAGCCCTACGTCAGACTCTGGGGCCAACGTCCTGACTTTC

size: NA
J: TRBJ1-3
V: TRBV5-5
D: NA
CDR3: CASSLNLNTIYF
DNA: TGTGCCAGCAGCTTGAATCTAAACACCATATATTTT

size: NA
J: TRBJ1-1
V: TRBV28
D: NA
CDR3: CASKEGKTEAFF
DNA: TGTGCCAGCAAAGAGGGTAAAACTGAAGCTTTCTTT

size: NA
J: TRBJ2-7
V: TRBV9
D: TRBD2
CDR3: CASSVGTSGWPYEQYF
DNA: TGTGCCAGCAGCGTAGGGACTAGCGGGTGGCCCTACGAGCAGTACTTC

size: NA
J: TRBJ2-5
V: TRBV29-1
D: TRBD2
CDR3: CSTNGGAETQYF
DNA: TGCAGCACCAACGGGGGGGCAGAGACCCAGTACTTC

size: NA
J: TRBJ1-2
V: TRBV6-5
D: TRBD1
CDR3: CASSSTQGDGRGYTF
DNA: TGTGCCAGCAGTTCCACACAGGGGGACGGCCGTGGCTACACCTTC

size: NA
J: TRBJ2-7
V: TRBV7-9
D: NA
CDR3: CASSMIIYEQYF
DNA: TGTGCCAGCAGCATGATAATTTACGAGCAGTACTTC

size: NA
J: TRBJ2-6
V: TRBV5-4
D: NA
CDR3: CASSFGGQNSGANVLTF
DNA: TGTGCCAGCAGCTTCGGGGGACAGAACTCTGGGGCCAACGTCCTGACTTTC

size: NA
J: TRBJ2-1
V: TRBV9
D: TRBD1
CDR3: CASSVVAGGRNEQFF
DNA: TGTGCCAGCAGCGTAGTCGCAGGGGGCAGGAATGAGCAGTTCTTC

size: NA
J: TRBJ1-1
V: TRBV6-6
D: NA
CDR3: CASTQGGGTEAFF
DNA: TGTGCCAGCACTCAGGGTGGGGGGACTGAAGCTTTCTTT

size: NA
J: TRBJ1-2
V: TRBV7-9
D: NA
CDR3: CASSTRTFQGSGGYTF
DNA: TGTGCCAGCAGCACCCGCACCTTCCAGGGTTCTGGTGGCTACACCTTC

size: NA
J: TRBJ2-1
V: TRBV29-1
D: NA
CDR3: CSSSGSSYNEQFF
DNA: TGCAGCTCTTCCGGGAGCTCCTACAATGAGCAGTTCTTC

size: NA
J: TRBJ1-1
V: TRBV28
D: NA
CDR3: CASSISYAEAFF
DNA: TGTGCCAGCAGTATTTCGTACGCTGAAGCTTTCTTT

size: NA
J: TRBJ1-4
V: TRBV7-9
D: NA
CDR3: CASTAVNEKLFF
DNA: TGTGCCAGCACGGCAGTTAATGAAAAACTGTTTTTT

size: NA
J: TRBJ1-2
V: TRBV25-1
D: TRBD1
CDR3: CASSGGQAYGYTF
DNA: TGTGCCAGCAGTGGGGGACAGGCCTATGGCTACACCTTC

size: NA
J: TRBJ2-5
V: TRBV14
D: NA
CDR3: CASSQVKTQYF
DNA: TGTGCCAGCAGCCAAGTAAAGACCCAGTACTTC

size: NA
J: TRBJ1-2
V: TRBV5-1
D: NA
CDR3: CASSLTRDNYGYTF
DNA: TGCGCCAGCAGCTTGACCAGGGATAACTATGGCTACACCTTC

size: NA
J: TRBJ2-3
V: TRBV9
D: TRBD2
CDR3: CASSVGLASSDTQYF
DNA: TGTGCCAGCAGCGTGGGACTAGCGTCTTCAGATACGCAGTATTTT

size: NA
J: TRBJ1-2
V: TRBV6-6
D: NA
CDR3: CASSYSYREYGYTF
DNA: TGTGCCAGCAGTTACTCATACAGGGAATATGGCTACACCTTC